This T cell receptor (beta chain) was sequenced for a study of T cell responses to AZD1222 COVID-19 vaccine. About this clone itself: The antigen is unknown.

Clones were sequenced by immunoSEQ multiplex PCR, and TCRdb holds only the in-frame ones, with some missing. The sample includes about 180,000 clones, about 90% of them seen just once. The CDR3 is 13 amino acids. V was clipped by 5 bases and J by 2 bases; unmatched bases: 4. Per germline, CDR1 SGHRS and CDR2 YFSETQ. Overall study findings and caveats: As reported, nearly half of all spike-specific TCRs target variant regions that are unmutated. All repertoire sampling was performed exclusively after the peak T cell response. Vaccine-related CD4 TCRs covered spike, predominating at 160-218 and 743-854.

The sequence was obtained from an adult who received the AZD1222 COVID-19 vaccine. The chain uses TRBV5-1 and TRBJ2-7, with TRBD1 matching over 7 bases. Material: peripheral blood, obtained 28 days after the second AZD1222 dose. The CDR3 reads CASSPDRAYEQYF. CDR3 bases: TGCGCCAGCAGTCCTGACAGGGCCTACGAGCAGTACTTC.